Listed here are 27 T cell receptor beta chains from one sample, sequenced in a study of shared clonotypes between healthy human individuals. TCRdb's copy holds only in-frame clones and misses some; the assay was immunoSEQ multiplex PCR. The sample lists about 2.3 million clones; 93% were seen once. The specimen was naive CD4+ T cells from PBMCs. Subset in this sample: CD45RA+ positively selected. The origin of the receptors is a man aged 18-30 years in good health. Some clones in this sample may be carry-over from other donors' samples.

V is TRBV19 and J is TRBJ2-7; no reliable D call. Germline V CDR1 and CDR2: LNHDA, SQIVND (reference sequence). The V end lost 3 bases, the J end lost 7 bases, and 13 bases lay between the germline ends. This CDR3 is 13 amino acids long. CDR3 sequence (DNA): TGTGCCAGTAGTATCAATCACTCGGGTGAGCAGTACTTC. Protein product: CASSINHSGEQYF.

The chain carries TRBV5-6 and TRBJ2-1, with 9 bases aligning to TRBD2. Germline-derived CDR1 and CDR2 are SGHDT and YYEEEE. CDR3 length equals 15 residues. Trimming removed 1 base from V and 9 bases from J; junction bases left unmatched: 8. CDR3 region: CASSLSSGAWGEQFF. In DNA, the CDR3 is TGTGCCAGCAGCTTGTCTAGCGGGGCCTGGGGTGAGCAGTTCTTC.

The chain's CDR3 is CASSIFVTAYYEQYF. The CDR3 DNA reads TGTGCCAGTAGTATTTTCGTGACAGCTTACTACGAGCAGTACTTC. The rearrangement links TRBV19 to TRBJ2-7, with TRBD1 as a possible D gene (5 bases). CDR1 LNHDA and CDR2 SQIVND come from the germline V gene (reference sequence). Trimming stripped 3 bases from V and 3 bases from J, with 15 bases between. The CDR3 loop spans 15 amino acids.

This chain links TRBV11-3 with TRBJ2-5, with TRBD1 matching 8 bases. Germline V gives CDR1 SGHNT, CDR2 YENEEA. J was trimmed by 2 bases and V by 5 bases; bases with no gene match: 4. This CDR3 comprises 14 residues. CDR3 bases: TGTGCCAGCAGCCAGAGACAGGGGCAAGAGACCCAGTACTTC. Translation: CASSQRQGQETQYF.

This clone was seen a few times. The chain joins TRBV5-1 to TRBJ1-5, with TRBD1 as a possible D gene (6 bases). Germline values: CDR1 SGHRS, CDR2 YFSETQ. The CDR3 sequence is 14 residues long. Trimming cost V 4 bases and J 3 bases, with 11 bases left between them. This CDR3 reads CASSGDTSNQPQHF. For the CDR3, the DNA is TGCGCCAGCAGCGGGGACACTTCCAATCAGCCCCAGCATTTT.

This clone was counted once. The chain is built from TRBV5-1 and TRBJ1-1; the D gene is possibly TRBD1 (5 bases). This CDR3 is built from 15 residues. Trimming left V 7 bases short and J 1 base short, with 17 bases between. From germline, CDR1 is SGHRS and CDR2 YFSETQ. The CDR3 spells CASQAAAGQNTEAFF. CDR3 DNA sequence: TGCGCCAGCCAAGCAGCAGCAGGACAGAACACTGAAGCTTTCTTT.

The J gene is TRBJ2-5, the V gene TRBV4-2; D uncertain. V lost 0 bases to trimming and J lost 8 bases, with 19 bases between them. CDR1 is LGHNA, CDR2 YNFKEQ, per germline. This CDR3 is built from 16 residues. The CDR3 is CASSQDGVAAEGTQYF. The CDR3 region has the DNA TGTGCCAGCAGCCAAGATGGGGTAGCTGCCGAAGGAACCCAGTACTTC.

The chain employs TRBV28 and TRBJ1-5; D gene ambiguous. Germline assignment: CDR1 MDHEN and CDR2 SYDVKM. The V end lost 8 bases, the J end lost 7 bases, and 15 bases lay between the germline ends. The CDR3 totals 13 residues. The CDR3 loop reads CASLEAAGQPQHF. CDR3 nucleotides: TGTGCCAGCTTGGAGGCAGCGGGACAGCCCCAGCATTTT.

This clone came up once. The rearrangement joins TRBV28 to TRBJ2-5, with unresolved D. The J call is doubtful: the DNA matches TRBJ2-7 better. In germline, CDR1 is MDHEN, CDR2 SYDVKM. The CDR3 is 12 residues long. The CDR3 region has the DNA TGTGCCAGCAGTTTTGCAGCCTACGAGCAGTACTTC. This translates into CASSFAAYEQYF.

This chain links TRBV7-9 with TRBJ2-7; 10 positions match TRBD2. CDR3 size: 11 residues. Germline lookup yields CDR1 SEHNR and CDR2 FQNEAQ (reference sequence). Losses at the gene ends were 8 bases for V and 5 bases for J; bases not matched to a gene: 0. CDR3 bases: TGTGCCAGCGGACTAGCGGACGAGCAGTACTTC. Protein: CASGLADEQYF.

The CDR3 sequence: CASSLELAGDYEQYF. For the CDR3, the DNA is TGCGCCAGCAGCTTGGAACTAGCGGGAGACTACGAGCAGTACTTC. This sequence joins TRBV5-1 and TRBJ2-7; TRBD2 matches 11 bases. The ends lost 0 bases at V and 3 bases at J; junction bases unmatched: 2. The CDR3 has 15 amino acids. Germline V lookup: CDR1 SGHRS, CDR2 YFSETQ.

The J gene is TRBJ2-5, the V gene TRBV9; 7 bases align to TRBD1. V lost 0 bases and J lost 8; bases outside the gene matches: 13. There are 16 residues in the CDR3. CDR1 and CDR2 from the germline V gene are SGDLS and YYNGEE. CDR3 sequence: CASSVATEGAGLTQYF. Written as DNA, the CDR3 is TGTGCCAGCAGCGTAGCTACTGAGGGGGCAGGATTAACCCAGTACTTC. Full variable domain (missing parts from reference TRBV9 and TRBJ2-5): DSGVTQTPKHLITATGQRVTLRCSPRSGDLSVYWYQQSLDQGLQFLIQYYNGEERAKGNILERFSAQQFPDLHSELNLSSLELGDSALYFCASSVATEGAGLTQYFGPGTRLLVL.

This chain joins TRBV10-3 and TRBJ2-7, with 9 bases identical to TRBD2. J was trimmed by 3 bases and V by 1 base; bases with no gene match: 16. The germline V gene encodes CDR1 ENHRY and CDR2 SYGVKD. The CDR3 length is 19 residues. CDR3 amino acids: CAISEFGSGSWTSHYEQYF. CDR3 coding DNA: TGTGCCATCAGTGAGTTTGGTAGCGGGAGTTGGACCTCACACTACGAGCAGTACTTC.

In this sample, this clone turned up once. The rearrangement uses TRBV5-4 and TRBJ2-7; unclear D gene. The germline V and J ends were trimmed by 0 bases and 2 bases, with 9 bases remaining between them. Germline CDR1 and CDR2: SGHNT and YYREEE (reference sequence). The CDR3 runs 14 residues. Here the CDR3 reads CASSLVGPTYEQYF. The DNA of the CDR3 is TGTGCCAGCAGCTTGGTTGGCCCAACCTACGAGCAGTACTTC.

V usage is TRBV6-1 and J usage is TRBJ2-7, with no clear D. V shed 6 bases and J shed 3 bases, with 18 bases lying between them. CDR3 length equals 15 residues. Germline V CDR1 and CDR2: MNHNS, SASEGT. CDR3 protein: CASRSSRPRLYEQYF. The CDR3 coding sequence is TGTGCCAGCAGATCCAGCAGGCCTAGGCTCTACGAGCAGTACTTC.

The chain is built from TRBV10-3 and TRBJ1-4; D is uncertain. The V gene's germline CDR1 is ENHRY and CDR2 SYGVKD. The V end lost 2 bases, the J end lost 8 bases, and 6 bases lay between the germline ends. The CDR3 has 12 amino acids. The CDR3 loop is CAISEVGEKLFF. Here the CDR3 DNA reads TGTGCCATCAGTGAGGTCGGCGAAAAACTGTTTTTT.

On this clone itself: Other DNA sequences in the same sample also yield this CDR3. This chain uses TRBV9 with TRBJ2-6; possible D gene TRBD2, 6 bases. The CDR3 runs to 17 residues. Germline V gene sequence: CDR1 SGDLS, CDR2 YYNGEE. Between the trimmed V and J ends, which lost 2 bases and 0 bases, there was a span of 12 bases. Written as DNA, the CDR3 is TGTGCCAGCAGCGTGGGGGGTCCATCCTCTGGGGCCAACGTCCTGACTTTC. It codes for CASSVGGPSSGANVLTF.

This chain's CDR3 is CASSLSLGTANTGELFF. In nucleotides, the CDR3 is TGTGCCAGCAGTTTATCGCTGGGGACAGCGAACACCGGGGAGCTGTTTTTT. The rearrangement links TRBV27 to TRBJ2-2, with TRBD1 identical over 7 bases. This CDR3 is built from 17 residues. V gave up 0 bases and J gave up 0 bases; unmatched junction bases: 4. Germline V gene lookup returns CDR1 MNHEY and CDR2 SMNVEV (reference sequence).

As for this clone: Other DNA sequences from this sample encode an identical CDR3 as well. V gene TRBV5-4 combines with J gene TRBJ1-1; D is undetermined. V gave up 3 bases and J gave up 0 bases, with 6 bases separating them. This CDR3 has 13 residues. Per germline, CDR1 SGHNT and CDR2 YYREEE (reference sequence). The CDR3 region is CASSSTMNTEAFF. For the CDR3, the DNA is TGTGCCAGCAGCTCAACCATGAACACTGAAGCTTTCTTT.

CDR3 DNA: TGTGCCATCAGCGTGGGGGCGGGACTAGCGGGACAAGAGACCCAGTACTTC. Translating gives CAISVGAGLAGQETQYF. The chain has TRBV10-3 and TRBJ2-5, with 13 positions matching TRBD2. V was pared by 6 bases and J by 2 bases, with 9 bases of the junction left unmatched. Germline V gene sequence: CDR1 ENHRY, CDR2 SYGVKD. The CDR3 totals 17 residues.

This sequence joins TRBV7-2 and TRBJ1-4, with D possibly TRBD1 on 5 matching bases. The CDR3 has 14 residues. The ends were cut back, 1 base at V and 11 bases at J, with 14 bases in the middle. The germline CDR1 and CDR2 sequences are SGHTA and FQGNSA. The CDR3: CASSLGAGAGKLFF. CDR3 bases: TGTGCCAGCAGCTTAGGGGCCGGGGCTGGGAAACTGTTTTTT.

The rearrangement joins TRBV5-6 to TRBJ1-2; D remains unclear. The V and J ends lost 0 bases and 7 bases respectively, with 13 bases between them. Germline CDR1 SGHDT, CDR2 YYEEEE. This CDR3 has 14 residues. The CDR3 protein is CASSLAEWALGYTF. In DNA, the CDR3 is TGTGCCAGCAGCTTGGCGGAGTGGGCCCTTGGCTACACCTTC.

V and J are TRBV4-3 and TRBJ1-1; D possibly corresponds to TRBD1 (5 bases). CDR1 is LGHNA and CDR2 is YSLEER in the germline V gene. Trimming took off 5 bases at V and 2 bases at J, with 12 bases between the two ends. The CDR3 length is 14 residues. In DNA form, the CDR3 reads TGCGCCAGCAGCGGGCAGGGACTCAACACTGAAGCTTTCTTT. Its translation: CASSGQGLNTEAFF.

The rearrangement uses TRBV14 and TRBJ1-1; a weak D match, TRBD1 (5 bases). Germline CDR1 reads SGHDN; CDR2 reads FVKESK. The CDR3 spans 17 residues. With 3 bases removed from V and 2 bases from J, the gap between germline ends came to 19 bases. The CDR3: CASSHRHRDGYNTEAFF. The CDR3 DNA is TGTGCCAGCAGCCATCGCCACCGGGACGGTTATAACACTGAAGCTTTCTTT.

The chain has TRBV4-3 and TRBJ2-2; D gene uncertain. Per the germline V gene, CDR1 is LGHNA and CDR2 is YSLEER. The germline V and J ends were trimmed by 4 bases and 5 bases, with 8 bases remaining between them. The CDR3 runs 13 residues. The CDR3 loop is CASSPEGTGELFF. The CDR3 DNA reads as TGCGCCAGCAGCCCGGAAGGAACCGGGGAGCTGTTTTTT.

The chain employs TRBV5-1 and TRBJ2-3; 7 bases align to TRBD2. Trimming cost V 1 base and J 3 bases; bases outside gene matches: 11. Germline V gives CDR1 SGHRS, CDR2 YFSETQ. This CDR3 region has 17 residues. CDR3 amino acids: CASSLTGAGRLTDTQYF. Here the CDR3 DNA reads TGCGCCAGCAGCTTGACGGGAGCGGGGCGGTTAACAGATACGCAGTATTTT. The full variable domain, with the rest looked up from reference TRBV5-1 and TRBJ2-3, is KAGVTQTPRYLIKTRGQQVTLSCSPISGHRSVSWYQQTPGQGLQFLFEYFSETQRNKGNFPGRFSGRQFSNSRSEMNVSTLELGDSALYLCASSLTGAGRLTDTQYFGPGTRLTVL.

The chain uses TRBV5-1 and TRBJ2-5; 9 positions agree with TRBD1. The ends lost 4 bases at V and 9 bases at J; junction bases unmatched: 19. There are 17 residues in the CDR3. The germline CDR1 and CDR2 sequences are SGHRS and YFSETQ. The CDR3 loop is CASSLNPGQGEAGAQYF. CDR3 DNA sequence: TGCGCCAGCAGCCTCAACCCGGGACAGGGTGAGGCCGGGGCCCAGTACTTC. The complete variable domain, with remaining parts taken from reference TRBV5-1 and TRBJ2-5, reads KAGVTQTPRYLIKTRGQQVTLSCSPISGHRSVSWYQQTPGQGLQFLFEYFSETQRNKGNFPGRFSGRQFSNSRSEMNVSTLELGDSALYLCASSLNPGQGEAGAQYFGPGTRLLVL.